These 10 T cell receptor beta chains were all obtained from the same sample, sequenced in a study of cytomegalovirus exposure and HLA in healthy donors. Primers included in the PCR were 60 Vbeta and 13 Jbeta primers. The protocol was immunoSEQ multiplex PCR, while the TCRdb copy is restricted to in-frame clones and leaves out a portion. This sample has about 130,000 clones, with approximately 78% found just once. The sequenced material came from PBMCs. These receptor sequences come from a female donor in good health and CMV-seronegative.

CDR3 sequence (DNA): TGTGCCAGCAGCGAGGGAAACACCGGGGAGCTGTTTTTT. Protein sequence: CASSEGNTGELFF. This rearrangement joins TRBV6-6 to TRBJ2-2, with D possibly being TRBD2 (5 bases). The CDR3 totals 13 residues. V was cut by 6 bases and J by 2 bases, with 7 bases left in between. Germline CDR1 reads MNHNY; CDR2 reads SVGAGI (reference sequence).

The V call is TRBV18, the J call TRBJ1-1; D is ambiguous. The CDR3 runs to 11 residues. Trimming left V 10 bases short and J 4 bases short, with 10 bases between. CDR1 is KGHSH and CDR2 is LQKENI in the germline V gene. CDR3 sequence reads: CATMSPTEAFF. In DNA, the CDR3 is TGTGCCACCATGTCCCCCACTGAAGCTTTCTTT.

This sequence joins TRBV19 and TRBJ2-1; 11 bases fit TRBD2. Germline loops: CDR1 LNHDA, CDR2 SQIVND (reference sequence). With 7 bases clipped from V and 11 bases from J, the junction kept 7 bases outside the gene matches. This CDR3 has 13 residues. The CDR3 DNA sequence: TGTGCCAGTACCCTGACTAGCGGGGAGAAGCAGTTCTTC. Its protein is CASTLTSGEKQFF.

The chain carries TRBV28 and TRBJ2-7, with 11 bases that match TRBD2. Germline CDR1 and CDR2: MDHEN and SYDVKM. The CDR3 sequence is 17 residues long. V was pared by 4 bases and J by 1 base, with 9 bases of the junction left unmatched. CDR3 nucleotides: TGTGCCAGCAGTTGGGGCCTAGCGGGAGGTCCGTCCTACGAGCAGTACTTC. This codes for CASSWGLAGGPSYEQYF.

The chain links TRBV18 to TRBJ1-5, with TRBD1 matching over 8 bases. V lost 7 bases and J lost 2; bases outside the gene matches: 7. CDR3 length: 15 amino acids. CDR1 is KGHSH, CDR2 LQKENI, per germline. For the CDR3, the DNA is TGTGCCAGCTTAAGCGACAGGGGAGGCAATCAGCCCCAGCATTTT. This translates into CASLSDRGGNQPQHF.

This chain links TRBV2 with TRBJ1-2; TRBD1 aligns across 10 bases. This CDR3 spans 15 amino acids. The germline gives CDR1 SNHLY, CDR2 FYNNEI. V gave up 8 bases and J gave up 5 bases; unmatched junction bases: 11. DNA for the CDR3: TGTGCCAGCGCGGGGGACAGGGGTATAGGATATGGCTACACCTTC. Protein product: CASAGDRGIGYGYTF.

The chain couples TRBV19 to TRBJ1-5; D remains ambiguous. Germline V CDR1 and CDR2: LNHDA, SQIVND (reference sequence). The CDR3 loop spans 16 amino acids. Trimming left V 7 bases short and J 0 bases short, with 16 bases between. CDR3 in DNA: TGTGCCAGTACCCTGCGGGGTCCGGATAGCAATCAGCCCCAGCATTTT. This codes for CASTLRGPDSNQPQHF.

The gene calls are TRBV29-1 and TRBJ2-3; 7 bases are a match to TRBD1. Germline V lookup: CDR1 SQVTM, CDR2 ANQGSEA. V was clipped by 7 bases and J by 2 bases; unmatched bases: 9. There are 14 residues in the CDR3. The CDR3 DNA sequence: TGCAGCGGACATGGACAGGAGCACACAGATACGCAGTATTTT. Protein sequence: CSGHGQEHTDTQYF.

The chain employs TRBV5-1 and TRBJ1-2; D uncertain. The CDR3 length is 14 residues. With 3 bases removed from V and 2 bases from J, the gap between germline ends came to 11 bases. From germline, CDR1 is SGHRS and CDR2 YFSETQ. The CDR3 region is CASSSAGGNYGYTF. CDR3 sequence (DNA): TGCGCCAGCAGCTCGGCGGGCGGAAACTATGGCTACACCTTC.

V usage is TRBV30 and J usage is TRBJ2-3; 12 nucleotides match TRBD2. This CDR3 contains 16 residues. The germline V gene encodes CDR1 GTSNPN and CDR2 SVGIG (reference sequence). The ends lost 1 base at V and 2 bases at J; junction bases unmatched: 4. CDR3 sequence (DNA): TGTGCCTGGAGTGCCCTAGCGGGAGGGTCCACAGATACGCAGTATTTT. Its protein product is CAWSALAGGSTDTQYF.